This record looks at one TCR beta chain sequence and its context. The antigen is undetermined. CDR1 is KGHSH, CDR2 LQKENI, per germline. CDR3 length equals 14 residues. V dropped 3 bases and J dropped 3; count of bases not matched to a gene: 2. This sample was included in a study of cytomegalovirus exposure and HLA in healthy donors. At the level of the study: A data release that came early held tens of millions of unique TCRs from HLA-typed donors. General study results and limits: What TCR beta sequences reportedly achieved was accurate prediction of HLA-A and HLA-B alleles in most subjects.

Both 60 Vbeta primers and 13 Jbeta primers went into the PCR. Study processing details: The authors later counted about 80 million unique TCR beta chains, 9 million to 14 million of them shared. Measured with immunoSEQ multiplex PCR; TCRdb has only the in-frame clones, and not every one. From that table come the V and J calls and clone size; the DNA was used to work out D and trimming. The table lists 130,000 to 150,000 clones, 76% of them singletons. The chain combines TRBV18 with TRBJ2-4, with TRBD2 identical over 7 bases. The sequenced material came from PBMCs. The clonotype originates from a man between 18 and 29 years old in good health and CMV-seronegative. CDR3 residues: CASSPRTSKNIQYF. In DNA form, the CDR3 reads TGTGCCAGCTCACCGCGGACTAGCAAAAACATTCAGTACTTC.